The clone carrying this TCR beta chain was recorded a few times. The antigen is undetermined. A single record per CDR3 protein comes from TCRdb applying MiXCR to the 5' RACE reads. The sample contains roughly 230,000 distinct CDR3 sequences, roughly 18% of which appear only once. The data originate from a study of CD8 T cells in ankylosing spondylitis. Whole-study findings and limits: Seemingly characteristic of ankylosing spondylitis blood was a TCR beta motif consisting of fewer than 10 highly homologous variants. Significantly higher representation of disease-linked clones was reported for matched ankylosing spondylitis synovial fluid.

This CDR3 region has 16 residues. V trimming: 5 bases; J trimming: 5 bases; junction bases outside the gene matches: 13. Germline V gene sequence: CDR1 MDHEN, CDR2 SYDVKM. Material: blood, either unsorted or a sorted T cell fraction (not recorded which). The clonotype originates from a male donor with ankylosing spondylitis or in good health (not recorded which). The genes are TRBV28 and TRBJ2-3; 7 bases match TRBD2. The CDR3 region is CASSKGPAGRIDTQYF. The CDR3 DNA sequence: TGTGCCAGCAGTAAGGGTCCAGCGGGAAGAATAGATACGCAGTATTTT.